The 20 T cell receptor beta chains presented below share a single source sample, sequenced in a study of shared clonotypes between healthy human individuals. Repertoires were generated with immunoSEQ multiplex PCR, while TCRdb's copy carries only in-frame clones and drops some. Here the sample spans some 2.3 million clones, more than 85% being singletons. The material sequenced was naive CD4+ T cells from PBMCs. Indicated subset: CD45RA+ positively selected. These receptors all stem from a young man in good health. Some clones in this sample may be carry-over from other donors' samples.

This clone was observed a single time. The chain is built from TRBV6-6 and TRBJ2-7; the D is unclear. This CDR3 comprises 14 residues. V lost 5 bases, J lost 2 bases, and 13 bases lay in between. Germline V CDR1 and CDR2: MNHNY, SVGAGI (reference sequence). The CDR3 is CASSPEPVAYEQYF. CDR3 nucleotides: TGTGCCAGCAGTCCCGAGCCAGTTGCCTACGAGCAGTACTTC.

About this clone: At the DNA level, this CDR3 is encoded by other sequences in the same sample as well. The rearrangement joins TRBV7-3 to TRBJ1-1, with D tentatively TRBD1 (5 bases). Trimming removed 0 bases from V and 7 bases from J, with 9 bases in between. CDR3 size: 13 residues. From germline, CDR1 is SGHTA and CDR2 FQGTGA. The CDR3 protein is CASSLTGGSEAFF. CDR3 sequence (DNA): TGTGCCAGCAGCTTAACGGGGGGTAGTGAAGCTTTCTTT.

This rearrangement joins TRBV11-3 to TRBJ2-2; perhaps TRBD2 as D (6 bases). Germline CDR1 reads SGHNT; CDR2 reads YENEEA. Trimming stripped 5 bases from V and 4 bases from J, with 14 bases between. The CDR3 has 15 amino acids. CDR3 nucleotides: TGTGCCAGCAGCCCCGGACTAATAGGCACCGGGGAGCTGTTTTTT. Translating it yields CASSPGLIGTGELFF.

The CDR3 bases are TGTGCCAGCAGCCACATTAAGGGAGAGAACTACAATGAGCAGTTCTTC. Its translation is CASSHIKGENYNEQFF. This chain uses TRBV7-9 with TRBJ2-1; D is perhaps TRBD2 (5 bases). V was trimmed by 5 bases and J by 3 bases, leaving 17 bases between them. The CDR3 is 16 residues long. Germline lookup yields CDR1 SEHNR and CDR2 FQNEAQ (reference sequence).

This sequence joins TRBV6-5 and TRBJ2-3; TRBD2 agrees at 11 bases. The V gene end was trimmed by 2 bases and the J gene end by 4 bases; junction bases not matched to a gene: 5. Germline CDR1 and CDR2: MNHEY and SVGAGI. The CDR3 covers 16 residues. Here the CDR3 reads CASSYGSGRGADTQYF. The CDR3 DNA sequence: TGTGCCAGCAGTTACGGTAGCGGGAGGGGGGCAGATACGCAGTATTTT.

The rearrangement uses TRBV5-1 and TRBJ1-2, with D uncertain. Germline V gene data show CDR1 as SGHRS and CDR2 as YFSETQ. The V and J ends lost 0 bases and 4 bases respectively, with 13 bases between them. The CDR3 contains 15 residues. CDR3 nucleotides: TGCGCCAGCAGCTTGGATGGAGGCTCCACCTATGGCTACACCTTC. Translating it yields CASSLDGGSTYGYTF. Complete variable domain (other parts from reference TRBV5-1 and TRBJ1-2): KAGVTQTPRYLIKTRGQQVTLSCSPISGHRSVSWYQQTPGQGLQFLFEYFSETQRNKGNFPGRFSGRQFSNSRSEMNVSTLELGDSALYLCASSLDGGSTYGYTFGSGTRLTVV.

The V call is TRBV9, the J call TRBJ2-7, with D possibly TRBD1 on 5 matching bases. Trimming took 2 bases from V and 6 from J, leaving 12 bases between them. Germline values: CDR1 SGDLS, CDR2 YYNGEE. The CDR3 runs to 13 residues. As DNA, the CDR3 is TGTGCCAGCAGCGTTAACCAGGGTCCCGAGCAGTACTTC. Protein: CASSVNQGPEQYF.

The chain joins TRBV5-1 to TRBJ2-2; possible D gene TRBD1, 5 bases. This CDR3 comprises 16 residues. CDR1 SGHRS and CDR2 YFSETQ come from the germline V gene. The germline V and J ends were trimmed by 0 bases and 4 bases, with 13 bases remaining between them. The chain's CDR3 is CASSLEGVGGTGELFF. DNA of the CDR3: TGCGCCAGCAGCTTGGAAGGGGTCGGCGGCACCGGGGAGCTGTTTTTT.

In the case of this clone: At the DNA level, this CDR3 is encoded by other sequences in the same sample as well. This chain joins TRBV5-1 and TRBJ2-7; 11 bases are shared with TRBD1. Per germline, CDR1 SGHRS and CDR2 YFSETQ. The CDR3 extends over 13 amino acids. With V trimmed by 7 bases and J by 4 bases, 4 bases remained unmatched. The DNA of the CDR3 is TGCGCCAGCTCCGGGACAGGGGGATACGAGCAGTACTTC. Translated, it gives CASSGTGGYEQYF. Full variable domain (rest looked up from reference TRBV5-1 and TRBJ2-7): KAGVTQTPRYLIKTRGQQVTLSCSPISGHRSVSWYQQTPGQGLQFLFEYFSETQRNKGNFPGRFSGRQFSNSRSEMNVSTLELGDSALYLCASSGTGGYEQYFGPGTRLTVT.

The V and J genes are TRBV2 and TRBJ1-6; possibly TRBD1 for D (6 bases). From germline, CDR1 is SNHLY and CDR2 FYNNEI. CDR3 length equals 14 residues. V lost 3 bases and J lost 6, with 9 bases in between. The CDR3 coding sequence is TGTGCCAGCAGTGAGGGGGGCCCTAATTCACCCCTCCACTTT. Amino acids: CASSEGGPNSPLHF.

This clone was detected only once. J is TRBJ1-3 and V is TRBV27, with D tentatively TRBD1 (5 bases). The CDR3 is 19 amino acids. V lost 5 bases and J 0 bases, leaving 23 bases between the germline ends. Germline CDR1 is MNHEY and CDR2 is SMNVEV (reference sequence). The CDR3 nucleotides read TGTGCCAGCAGTCCTACTTATCCACCACAGGACGGCTCTGGAAACACCATATATTTT. It yields the protein CASSPTYPPQDGSGNTIYF.

The CDR3 here is CASSRTGEETQYF. The CDR3 region has the DNA TGTGCCAGCAGTAGGACAGGGGAAGAGACCCAGTACTTC. V usage is TRBV27 and J usage is TRBJ2-5; 9 nucleotides match TRBD1. The CDR3 length is 13 residues. Looked up from germline, CDR1 is MNHEY and CDR2 is SMNVEV (reference sequence). J lost 3 bases, V lost 5 bases, and 1 base had no gene match.

The chain recombines TRBV5-1 with TRBJ2-5; D call uncertain. The CDR3 extends over 15 amino acids. Germline V gives CDR1 SGHRS, CDR2 YFSETQ. With 1 base removed from V and 4 bases from J, the gap between germline ends came to 14 bases. In DNA form, the CDR3 reads TGCGCCAGCAGCTTGTCGGTTATTGCAACAGAGACCCAGTACTTC. The encoded protein is CASSLSVIATETQYF.

The chain recombines TRBV5-1 with TRBJ2-3, with a tentative D call TRBD2 (6 bases). Germline CDR1 reads SGHRS; CDR2 reads YFSETQ. With 0 bases removed from V and 3 bases from J, the gap between germline ends came to 14 bases. This CDR3 contains 16 residues. CDR3: CASSLGVGRRTDTQYF. The CDR3 nucleotides are TGCGCCAGCAGCTTGGGAGTCGGGAGAAGGACAGATACGCAGTATTTT.

In its sample, this clone was seen once. V gene TRBV5-1 combines with J gene TRBJ1-4; D is perhaps TRBD1 (5 bases). The CDR3 runs to 15 residues. Germline V CDR1 and CDR2: SGHRS, YFSETQ. Trimming removed 0 bases at V and 5 bases at J, with 11 bases between. CDR3 DNA: TGCGCCAGCAGCTTGGCCTTAGGGGTCAATGAAAAACTGTTTTTT. Translating it yields CASSLALGVNEKLFF.

This clone was counted between two and nine times. This same CDR3 is encoded by further DNA sequences in the sample. V and J are TRBV28 and TRBJ1-2; D is unresolved. CDR3 length: 12 residues. Trimming pared 5 bases from V and 5 bases from J, leaving 9 bases between. Germline loops: CDR1 MDHEN, CDR2 SYDVKM. CDR3 protein: CASSPGVYGYTF. The CDR3 nucleotides are TGTGCCAGCAGTCCGGGAGTATATGGCTACACCTTC.

The rearrangement links TRBV19 to TRBJ1-3; D not resolved. V was trimmed by 6 bases and J by 0 bases, leaving 15 bases between them. Germline V gene sequence: CDR1 LNHDA, CDR2 SQIVND (reference sequence). The CDR3 length is 16 residues. The CDR3 DNA is TGTGCCAGTAGACCCCTACAGTTAACCTCTGGAAACACCATATATTTT. Translation: CASRPLQLTSGNTIYF.

This clone was counted between two and nine times. The chain couples TRBV2 to TRBJ2-5; D is uncertain. Germline V gene sequence: CDR1 SNHLY, CDR2 FYNNEI. The CDR3 runs to 11 residues. V was cut by 4 bases and J by 7 bases, with 7 bases left in between. The CDR3: CASSVLGTQYF. The CDR3 DNA reads as TGTGCCAGCAGTGTCCTCGGGACCCAGTACTTC.

The sample holds one count of this clone. This chain links TRBV7-9 with TRBJ1-2; D gene unclear. This CDR3 has 13 amino acids. Trimming took off 2 bases at V and 7 bases at J, with 11 bases between the two ends. Germline loops: CDR1 SEHNR, CDR2 FQNEAQ (reference sequence). The CDR3 DNA is TGTGCCAGCAGCTTACTCCAGCCTTTTGGCTACACCTTC. Protein: CASSLLQPFGYTF.

This chain joins TRBV5-1 and TRBJ2-3, with TRBD1 identical over 7 bases. This CDR3 is 14 amino acids long. Germline-derived CDR1 and CDR2 are SGHRS and YFSETQ. Trimming took 4 bases from V and 1 from J; bases not matched to a gene: 3. This CDR3 reads CASSTGQRTDTQYF. The CDR3 nucleotides are TGCGCCAGCAGCACGGGACAGCGCACAGATACGCAGTATTTT.